This note documents a single T cell receptor beta chain sequence. Antigen unknown. V lost 5 bases and J lost 0, with 10 bases in between. CDR3 length: 13 residues. Germline V CDR1 and CDR2: GTSNPN, SVGIG (reference sequence). The data were obtained in a study of shared clonotypes between healthy human individuals. General observations from the study: Inspection by rarefaction showed sorted-subset sequencing to be incomplete despite large depth. Several donors shared about 5% of their naive CD4 clonotypes.

Deep was the level used in running the assay. Repertoires were generated with immunoSEQ multiplex PCR, while TCRdb's copy carries only in-frame clones and drops some. The sample has 2 million to 3 million clones, more than 85% seen once. This TCR was sampled from a man between 18 and 35 years old in good health. Some clones in this sample may be carry-over from other donors' samples. The source material was naive CD4+ T cells from PBMCs. The subset: CD45RA+ positively selected. The V gene is TRBV30, the J gene TRBJ1-2; weak D call: TRBD1 (6 bases). The CDR3 sequence: CAWANRANYGYTF. The CDR3 coding sequence is TGTGCCTGGGCCAACAGGGCTAACTATGGCTACACCTTC.